Presented here are 26 T cell receptor beta chains from one specimen sequenced in a study of T-cell memory formation after mild COVID-19. TCRdb called the 5' RACE reads again in MiXCR, with one record for every CDR3 protein. In the table there are hundreds of thousands of distinct CDR3 sequences, around a quarter of which are singletons. Sequencing was carried out using PBMCs or a T cell subset sorted from them (not recorded which). These receptors originate from an adult woman who had mild COVID-19 (a few samples of this study predate the infection). Cell type and time point are not known.

The chain has TRBV5-1 and TRBJ1-4; a possible D gene is TRBD1 (5 bases). Trimming pared 1 base from V and 5 bases from J, leaving 12 bases between. CDR3 length: 15 residues. CDR1 and CDR2 (germline): SGHRS, YFSETQ. The CDR3 DNA follows: TGCGCCAGCAGCTTGACGCAGGGAGGCAATGAAAAACTGTTTTTT. Encoded protein: CASSLTQGGNEKLFF.

The V and J genes are TRBV2 and TRBJ2-5; a possible D gene is TRBD1 (6 bases). Germline loops: CDR1 SNHLY, CDR2 FYNNEI. CDR3 size: 12 residues. Trimming took 9 bases from V and 8 from J, leaving 16 bases between them. The DNA for the CDR3 is TGTGCCAGGGGGGACACACAGGATACCCAGTACTTC. Protein: CARGDTQDTQYF.

The sample holds a few counts of this clonotype. The CDR3 loop reads CASSEALNSGVEQYF. CDR3 nucleotides: TGTGCCAGCAGTGAAGCGCTTAATTCTGGGGTCGAGCAGTACTTC. The rearrangement uses TRBV2 and TRBJ2-7; D is ambiguous. Trimming left V 0 bases short and J 6 bases short, with 15 bases between. The CDR3 totals 15 residues. Looked up from germline, CDR1 is SNHLY and CDR2 is FYNNEI.

The chain carries TRBV29-1 and TRBJ2-7; no reliable D call. The CDR3 consists of 13 residues. CDR1 and CDR2 from the germline V gene are SQVTM and ANQGSEA. V lost 4 bases, J lost 4 bases, and 14 bases lay in between. The CDR3 nucleotides are TGCAGCGTTGTGGCTGGGTTGGGATACGAGCAGTACTTC. Translating it yields CSVVAGLGYEQYF.

CDR3 nucleotides: TGTGCCAGCAGCTTATCCGGGGGCGACACCGGGGAGCTGTTTTTT. Residues: CASSLSGGDTGELFF. This sequence joins TRBV7-3 and TRBJ2-2, with D perhaps being TRBD1 or TRBD2 (6 bases each). This CDR3 is built from 15 residues. V was pared by 2 bases and J by 3 bases, with 10 bases between. Germline CDR1 and CDR2: SGHTA and FQGTGA.

Here the CDR3 DNA reads TGTGCCAGCAGTGTGACGGAATACCTGAACACTGAAGCTTTCTTT. It codes for CASSVTEYLNTEAFF. This chain connects TRBV12-3 or TRBV12-4 to TRBJ1-1; D is uncertain. Trimming took 5 bases from V and 0 from J, leaving 13 bases between them. This CDR3 contains 15 residues.

The chain links TRBV5-1 to TRBJ1-1, with D possibly TRBD1 on 5 matching bases. Trimming shortened V by 1 base and J by 10 bases, and 11 bases separated the two germline ends. Per germline, CDR1 SGHRS and CDR2 YFSETQ. CDR3 length: 12 residues. The CDR3 reads CASSLYGTGAFF. As DNA, the CDR3 is TGCGCCAGCAGCTTGTATGGGACCGGAGCTTTCTTT. The full variable domain, with the rest looked up from reference TRBV5-1 and TRBJ1-1, is KAGVTQTPRYLIKTRGQQVTLSCSPISGHRSVSWYQQTPGQGLQFLFEYFSETQRNKGNFPGRFSGRQFSNSRSEMNVSTLELGDSALYLCASSLYGTGAFFGQGTRLTVV.

This chain connects TRBV5-1 to TRBJ1-4; maybe TRBD1 (5 bases). Trimming took off 0 bases at V and 8 bases at J, with 14 bases between the two ends. Germline lookup yields CDR1 SGHRS and CDR2 YFSETQ. The CDR3 has 15 amino acids. The CDR3 reads CASSLEAGLGEKLFF. As DNA, the CDR3 is TGCGCCAGCAGCTTGGAGGCAGGGTTAGGAGAAAAACTGTTTTTT.

This clonotype was counted a few times. The chain couples TRBV3-1 to TRBJ2-7; 10 nucleotides align to TRBD2. After removal of 4 bases from V and 3 bases from J, the junction contained 6 bases not matched to a gene. CDR3 length: 15 amino acids. Germline CDR1 reads LGHDT; CDR2 reads YNNKEL (reference sequence). CDR3 amino acids: CASSPFGLADYEQYF. The CDR3 region has the DNA TGTGCCAGCAGCCCCTTCGGACTAGCGGACTACGAGCAGTACTTC.

This clonotype was seen a handful of times. The CDR3 DNA follows: TGTGCCAGCAGTTGGGGACGGACTTCCTACGAGCAGTACTTC. Translated, it gives CASSWGRTSYEQYF. The genes are TRBV27 and TRBJ2-7; D tentatively reads TRBD1 or TRBD2 (5 bases each). The V gene's germline CDR1 is MNHEY and CDR2 SMNVEV (reference sequence). The germline V and J ends were trimmed by 4 bases and 1 base, with 11 bases remaining between them. The CDR3 is 14 residues long.

This clonotype came up many times. This sequence joins TRBV12-3 or TRBV12-4 and TRBJ2-5, with 8 bases fitting TRBD1. With V trimmed by 6 bases and J by 5 bases, 8 bases remained unmatched. The CDR3 totals 14 residues. The DNA for the CDR3 is TGTGCCAGCAGCTTCAGGGGGCTTTGGGAGACCCAGTACTTC. Translated: CASSFRGLWETQYF.

The rearrangement uses TRBV7-9 and TRBJ1-3; 9 bases agree with TRBD1. The junction had 15 bases not matched to a gene; V was cut back by 0 bases and J by 9 bases. The CDR3 has 18 amino acids. Germline V gene lookup returns CDR1 SEHNR and CDR2 FQNEAQ (reference sequence). CDR3: CASSLAAADRGRETTIYF. In DNA, the CDR3 is TGTGCCAGCAGCTTAGCAGCGGCGGACAGGGGCAGGGAAACCACCATATATTTT.

This clonotype has a single count. V is TRBV30 and J is TRBJ1-5; no firm D call. This CDR3 contains 13 residues. CDR1 GTSNPN and CDR2 SVGIG come from the germline V gene (reference sequence). Trimming removed 0 bases from V and 3 bases from J, with 6 bases in between. DNA of the CDR3: TGTGCCTGGAGTGTGGGAATCAATCAGCCCCAGCATTTT. Residues: CAWSVGINQPQHF.

This clonotype occurred a few times. The rearrangement links TRBV5-1 to TRBJ2-7, with TRBD2 matching 16 bases. Germline V gene lookup returns CDR1 SGHRS and CDR2 YFSETQ. J was trimmed by 7 bases and V by 6 bases; bases with no gene match: 10. There are 16 residues in the CDR3. The chain's CDR3 is CASNAGTSGGVWEQYF. In nucleotides, the CDR3 is TGCGCCAGCAATGCCGGGACTAGCGGGGGGGTTTGGGAGCAGTACTTC.

This clonotype was seen at least ten times. This chain joins TRBV7-9 and TRBJ2-1; D uncertain. The V end lost 1 base, the J end lost 6 bases, and 7 bases lay between the germline ends. Germline CDR1 and CDR2: SEHNR and FQNEAQ (reference sequence). The CDR3 extends over 13 amino acids. The CDR3 coding sequence is TGTGCCAGCAGCTTAGAGCTAGTCAATGAGCAGTTCTTC. Translation: CASSLELVNEQFF. The variable domain in full, completed from reference TRBV7-9 and TRBJ2-1, reads DTGVSQNPRHKITKRGQNVTFRCDPISEHNRLYWYRQTLGQGPEFLTYFQNEAQLEKSRLLSDRFSAERPKGSFSTLEIQRTEQGDSAMYLCASSLELVNEQFFGPGTRLTVL.

This chain joins TRBV3-1 and TRBJ1-5, with 9 positions matching TRBD1. The CDR3 spans 15 residues. The junction had 4 bases not matched to a gene; V was cut back by 3 bases and J by 4 bases. The V gene's germline CDR1 is LGHDT and CDR2 YNNKEL (reference sequence). The CDR3 sequence is CASSQGQGGNQPQHF. CDR3 in DNA: TGTGCCAGCAGCCAGGGACAGGGTGGGAATCAGCCCCAGCATTTT.

A few counts support this clonotype. The V call is TRBV19, the J call TRBJ1-1, with D hard to call. The CDR3 consists of 13 residues. CDR1 and CDR2 (germline): LNHDA, SQIVND (reference sequence). Trimming left V 8 bases short and J 6 bases short, with 16 bases between. The CDR3 spells CASRLHQAPEAFF. The CDR3 DNA follows: TGTGCCAGTCGACTACACCAGGCGCCTGAAGCTTTCTTT. The full variable domain, in which reference TRBV19 and TRBJ1-1 provide the parts outside the CDR3, is DGGITQSPKYLFRKEGQNVTLSCEQNLNHDAMYWYRQDPGQGLRLIYYSQIVNDFQKGDIAEGYSVSREKKESFPLTVTSAQKNPTAFYLCASRLHQAPEAFFGQGTRLTVV.

The table lists this clonotype with a few counts. The chain combines TRBV5-1 with TRBJ2-1; D possibly matches TRBD1 or TRBD2 (5 bases each). Between the trimmed V and J ends, which lost 2 bases and 8 bases, there was a span of 14 bases. Germline CDR1 SGHRS, CDR2 YFSETQ. The CDR3 has 14 residues. CDR3 amino acids: CASSFGGTRDEQFF. The CDR3 DNA follows: TGCGCCAGCAGCTTTGGGGGTACCCGGGATGAGCAGTTCTTC.

This clonotype has a handful of counts. This chain uses TRBV19 with TRBJ1-5, with TRBD1 identical over 10 bases. The J segment lost 1 base and the V segment lost 8 bases, leaving 2 bases of the junction unmatched. This CDR3 has 14 residues. Germline V gene lookup returns CDR1 LNHDA and CDR2 SQIVND (reference sequence). CDR3 coding DNA: TGTGCCAGTGGGACAGGGGTAAGCAATCAGCCCCAGCATTTT. Amino acids: CASGTGVSNQPQHF.

This clonotype was recorded a few times. The rearrangement links TRBV6-5 to TRBJ1-4; maybe TRBD1 (5 bases). The CDR3 sequence is 15 residues long. From germline, CDR1 is MNHEY and CDR2 SVGAGI. With 2 bases removed from V and 0 bases from J, the gap between germline ends came to 7 bases. This chain's CDR3 is CASSYQGSTNEKLFF. In DNA, the CDR3 is TGTGCCAGCAGTTACCAGGGATCAACTAATGAAAAACTGTTTTTT.

This chain uses TRBV6-6 with TRBJ1-2; possible D gene TRBD1, 5 bases. From germline, CDR1 is MNHNY and CDR2 SVGAGI (reference sequence). Trimming shortened V by 2 bases and J by 2 bases, and 12 bases separated the two germline ends. This CDR3 is built from 15 residues. The CDR3 spells CASSYPSGGNYGYTF. CDR3 nucleotides: TGTGCCAGCAGTTACCCTTCGGGGGGAAACTATGGCTACACCTTC.

This clonotype has just a few counts. The V call is TRBV12-3 or TRBV12-4, the J call TRBJ1-5; tentative D call: TRBD1 (6 bases). The CDR3 sequence is 17 residues long. Trimming shortened V by 3 bases and J by 3 bases, and 18 bases separated the two germline ends. The DNA for the CDR3 is TGTGCCAGCAGTTTCGGGGGGGGGACAACCTTCAATCAGCCCCAGCATTTT. Its translation is CASSFGGGTTFNQPQHF.

J is TRBJ1-1 and V is TRBV11-3; 9 nucleotides align to TRBD1. This CDR3 has 14 residues. V lost 5 bases and J lost 5; bases outside the gene matches: 6. The germline gives CDR1 SGHNT, CDR2 YENEEA. The CDR3 DNA is TGTGCCAGCAGCGGGACAGGGTCCTGGACTGAAGCTTTCTTT. Protein sequence: CASSGTGSWTEAFF.

This clonotype was observed at least ten times. The rearrangement links TRBV15 to TRBJ2-7, with 7 bases lining up with TRBD1. The CDR3 loop spans 13 amino acids. CDR1 and CDR2 from the germline V gene are LNHNV and YYDKDF (reference sequence). The V and J ends lost 3 bases and 6 bases, in that order; junction bases with no gene match: 5. CDR3 coding DNA: TGTGCCACCAGCAGGGACAGGTTGGGCGAGCAGTACTTC. Translating gives CATSRDRLGEQYF. The full variable domain, with the rest looked up from reference TRBV15 and TRBJ2-7, is DAMVIQNPRYQVTQFGKPVTLSCSQTLNHNVMYWYQQKSSQAPKLLFHYYDKDFNNEADTPDNFQSRRPNTSFCFLDIRSPGLGDTAMYLCATSRDRLGEQYFGPGTRLTVT.

This clonotype showed up just a few times. The V and J genes are TRBV4-1 and TRBJ2-7; D is possibly TRBD2 (6 bases). The V gene lost 2 bases and the J gene lost 0 bases, with 14 bases spanning the gap. This CDR3 contains 16 residues. The germline gives CDR1 MGHRA, CDR2 YSYEKL. CDR3 nucleotide sequence: TGCGCCAGCAGCCAAACGGGGGTCGGGGGCTCCTACGAGCAGTACTTC. Protein: CASSQTGVGGSYEQYF.

In this sample, this clonotype turned up a few times. The chain carries TRBV20-1 and TRBJ1-1, with 7 bases aligning to TRBD1. Germline loops: CDR1 DFQATT, CDR2 SNEGSKA (reference sequence). V was clipped by 6 bases and J by 4 bases; unmatched bases: 11. The length of the CDR3 is 14 residues. CDR3 protein: CSAAPPQGTTEAFF. The CDR3 nucleotides are TGCAGTGCCGCGCCCCCACAGGGGACCACTGAAGCTTTCTTT.